The entry that follows covers one T cell receptor (beta chain) sequence. This specimen belongs to a study of blood T cell repertoires in COVID-19. Across the whole study: The analysed material was cDNA or gDNA that came from T cells, B-cell-depleted T cells, or PBMCs.

Categorization into cohorts depended on clinical history that participants reported. Libraries were prepared by immunoSEQ multiplex PCR; TCRdb keeps only in-frame clonotypes and omits some of them. The data contain 200,000 to 300,000 clones, about 89% of them singletons. This clonotype originated in a woman aged 30 to 39 who had recovered from COVID-19. The sample consisted of PBMCs or T cells enriched from blood (not recorded which).

The CDR3 sequence: CASSFADTQYF. The CDR3 region has the DNA TGCGCCAGCAGCTTCGCAGATACGCAGTATTTT. The V gene is TRBV5-1, the J gene TRBJ2-3; no firm D call. Germline lookup yields CDR1 SGHRS and CDR2 YFSETQ. CDR3 length equals 11 residues. V lost 2 bases and J 4 bases, leaving 2 bases between the germline ends.